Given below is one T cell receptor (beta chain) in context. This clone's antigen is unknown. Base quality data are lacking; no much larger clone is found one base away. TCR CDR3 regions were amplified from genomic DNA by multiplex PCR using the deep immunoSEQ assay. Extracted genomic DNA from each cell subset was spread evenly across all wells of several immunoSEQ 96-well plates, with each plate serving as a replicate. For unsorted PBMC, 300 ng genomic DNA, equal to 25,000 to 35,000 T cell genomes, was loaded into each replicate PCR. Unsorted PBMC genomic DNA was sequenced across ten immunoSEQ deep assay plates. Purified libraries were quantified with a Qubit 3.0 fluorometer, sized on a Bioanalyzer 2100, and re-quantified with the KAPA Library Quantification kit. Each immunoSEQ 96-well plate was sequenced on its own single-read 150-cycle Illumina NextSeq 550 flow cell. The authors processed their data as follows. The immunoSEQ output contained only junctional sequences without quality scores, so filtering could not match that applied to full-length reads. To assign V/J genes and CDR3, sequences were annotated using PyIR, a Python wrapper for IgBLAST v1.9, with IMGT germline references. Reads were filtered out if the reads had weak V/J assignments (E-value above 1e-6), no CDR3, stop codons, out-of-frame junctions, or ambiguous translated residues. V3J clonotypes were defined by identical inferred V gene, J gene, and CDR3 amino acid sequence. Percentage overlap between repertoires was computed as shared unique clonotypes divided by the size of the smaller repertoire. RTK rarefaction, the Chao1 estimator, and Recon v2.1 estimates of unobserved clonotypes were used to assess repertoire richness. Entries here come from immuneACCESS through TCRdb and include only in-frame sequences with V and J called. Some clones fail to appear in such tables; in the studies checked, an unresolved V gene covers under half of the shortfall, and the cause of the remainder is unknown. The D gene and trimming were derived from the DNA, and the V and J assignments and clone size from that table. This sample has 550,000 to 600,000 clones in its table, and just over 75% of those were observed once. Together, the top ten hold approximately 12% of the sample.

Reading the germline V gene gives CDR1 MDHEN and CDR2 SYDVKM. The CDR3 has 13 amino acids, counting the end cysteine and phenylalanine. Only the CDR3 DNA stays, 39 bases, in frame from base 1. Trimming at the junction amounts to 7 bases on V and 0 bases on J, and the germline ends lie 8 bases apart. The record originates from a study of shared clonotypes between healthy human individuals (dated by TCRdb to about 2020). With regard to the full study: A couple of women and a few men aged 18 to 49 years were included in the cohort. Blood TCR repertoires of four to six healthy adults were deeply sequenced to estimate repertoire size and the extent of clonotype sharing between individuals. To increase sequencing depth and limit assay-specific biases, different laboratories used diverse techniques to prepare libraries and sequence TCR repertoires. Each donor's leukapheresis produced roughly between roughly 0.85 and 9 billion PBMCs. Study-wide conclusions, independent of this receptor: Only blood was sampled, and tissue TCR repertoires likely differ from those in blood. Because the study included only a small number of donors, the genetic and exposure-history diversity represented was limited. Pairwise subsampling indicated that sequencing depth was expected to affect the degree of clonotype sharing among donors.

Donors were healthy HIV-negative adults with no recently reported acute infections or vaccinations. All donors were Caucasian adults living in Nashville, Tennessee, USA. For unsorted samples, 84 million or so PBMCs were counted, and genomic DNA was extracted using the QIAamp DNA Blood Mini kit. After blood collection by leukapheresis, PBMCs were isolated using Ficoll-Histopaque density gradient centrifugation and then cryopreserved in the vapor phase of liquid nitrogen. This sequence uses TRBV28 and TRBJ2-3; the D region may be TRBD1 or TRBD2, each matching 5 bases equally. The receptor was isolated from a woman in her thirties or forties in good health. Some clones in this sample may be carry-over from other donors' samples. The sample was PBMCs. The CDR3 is CASKWGSTDTQYF. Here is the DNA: TGTGCCAGCAAATGGGGGAGCACAGATACGCAGTATTTT. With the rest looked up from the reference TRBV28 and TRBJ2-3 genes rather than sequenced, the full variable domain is DVKVTQSSRYLVKRTGEKVFLECVQDMDHENMFWYRQDPGLGLRLIYFSYDVKMKEKGDIPEGYSVSREKKERFSLILESASTNQTSMYLCASKWGSTDTQYFGPGTRLTVL.